Reported below is one T cell receptor beta chain. The sample originates from a study of blood T cell repertoires in COVID-19. Across the whole study: The samples span acute and convalescent COVID-19 from the United States, Italy and Spain. T cells, B-cell-depleted T cells, or PBMCs provided the cDNA or gDNA that served as material.

The CDR3 consists of 14 residues. V was clipped by 3 bases and J by 4 bases, with 12 bases between them. Germline loops: CDR1 MNHEY, CDR2 SVGAGI. Per the original data handling: It was from reference gene primer amplification that nucleated cell counts were estimated. Profiled with immunoSEQ multiplex PCR; TCRdb holds only in-frame clones, not every one. V and J calls and clone size are copied from that table; D and trimming were computed from the DNA. Seen here are approximately 290,000 clones, more than 65% observed once, and the top ten hold around a sixth. This TCR was recovered from a person aged 65-85 years with COVID-19, enrolled during active disease. The genes are TRBV6-5 and TRBJ2-5, with D tentatively TRBD1 (6 bases). The sequencing sample was made of peripheral blood. Written as DNA, the CDR3 is TGTGCCAGCAGTTATAGTAAGGGGGTAGAGACCCAGTACTTC. Its translation: CASSYSKGVETQYF.